The 4 T cell receptor beta chains reported below all come from one sample, sequenced in a study of Ad26.COV2.S vaccination and SARS-CoV-2 variants. TCRdb's table, derived via immunoSEQ multiplex PCR, lists solely in-frame clones and lacks some. Of hundreds of thousands of clones listed, approximately 92% are singletons. The treatment was: roughly 19 received Ad26.COV2.S at low or high dose, single or two shots; about 5 received placebo; per-sample allocation not given. Samples were taken on day 63 after the first vaccine or placebo injection. Sequenced material: peripheral blood, taken in a trial of Ad26.COV2.S vaccine versus placebo. These receptor sequences come from a person aged 18-65 years who received the Ad26.COV2.S COVID-19 vaccine or a placebo.

This sequence joins TRBV7-8 and TRBJ2-7; TRBD1 is a possible D gene (8 bases). V shed 6 bases and J shed 0 bases, with 18 bases lying between them. Per germline, CDR1 SGHVS and CDR2 FQNEAQ. This CDR3 comprises 16 residues. CDR3 sequence (DNA): TGTGCCAGCAGATCTGGGAGGGACAGGAGCTCCTACGAGCAGTACTTC. It encodes CASRSGRDRSSYEQYF.

CDR3 protein: CASSQGHSRTEAFF. The CDR3 coding sequence is TGTGCCAGCAGCCAGGGACACTCGAGGACTGAAGCTTTCTTT. The chain employs TRBV3-1 (or the pseudogene TRBV3-2) and TRBJ1-1, with a weak D call TRBD1 (6 bases). Germline V lookup: CDR1 LGHDT, CDR2 YNNKEL (reference sequence). The CDR3 runs 14 residues. The V and J ends lost 3 bases and 5 bases respectively, with 13 bases between them.

V and J are TRBV5-1 and TRBJ2-7; a weak D match, TRBD2 (5 bases). The V gene lost 0 bases and the J gene lost 2 bases, with 9 bases spanning the gap. The CDR3 totals 14 residues. From germline, CDR1 is SGHRS and CDR2 YFSETQ. The CDR3, as DNA: TGCGCCAGCAGCTTGGCCGAGGGTACCTACGAGCAGTACTTC. Residues: CASSLAEGTYEQYF.

The chain couples TRBV12-5 to TRBJ1-4; D may be TRBD1 (6 bases). Germline lookup yields CDR1 LGHNT and CDR2 FRNRAP. V was pared by 4 bases and J by 7 bases, with 13 bases between. The CDR3 extends over 14 amino acids. The CDR3 region is CASGSGDSGEKLFF. The CDR3 DNA is TGTGCTAGTGGTTCAGGGGATTCAGGTGAAAAACTGTTTTTT. Complete variable domain (other parts from reference TRBV12-5 and TRBJ1-4): DARVTQTPRHKVTEMGQEVTMRCQPILGHNTVFWYRQTMMQGLELLAYFRNRAPLDDSGMPKDRFSAEMPDATLATLKIQPSEPRDSAVYFCASGSGDSGEKLFFGSGTQLSVL.